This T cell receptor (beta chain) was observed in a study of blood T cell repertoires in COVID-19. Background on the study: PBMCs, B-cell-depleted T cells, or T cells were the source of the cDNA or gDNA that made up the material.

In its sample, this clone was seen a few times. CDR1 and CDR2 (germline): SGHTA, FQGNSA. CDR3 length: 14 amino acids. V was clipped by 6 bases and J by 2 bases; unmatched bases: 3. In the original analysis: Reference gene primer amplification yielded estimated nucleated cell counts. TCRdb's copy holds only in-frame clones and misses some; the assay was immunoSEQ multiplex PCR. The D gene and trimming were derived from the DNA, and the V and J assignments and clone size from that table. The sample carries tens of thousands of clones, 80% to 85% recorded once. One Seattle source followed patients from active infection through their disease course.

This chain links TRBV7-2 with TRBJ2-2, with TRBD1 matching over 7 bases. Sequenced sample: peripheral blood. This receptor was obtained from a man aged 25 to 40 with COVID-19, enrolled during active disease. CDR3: CASSRTGNTGELFF. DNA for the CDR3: TGTGCCAGCAGTCGGACAGGAAACACCGGGGAGCTGTTTTTT.